The 5 T cell receptor beta chains given below trace back to one sample, sequenced in a study of PD-1 blockade in classical Hodgkin lymphoma. Sequencing was performed with immunoSEQ multiplex PCR; in TCRdb, only in-frame clones are kept and a portion is missing. The sample includes 40,000 or so clones, over 80% of them seen just once. All patients relapsed after autologous stem cell transplantation, and brentuximab vedotin exposure varied. The sample consisted of peripheral blood mononuclear cells (PBMCs), taken at baseline. The receptors originated from a human donor with classical Hodgkin lymphoma.

V is TRBV11-2 and J is TRBJ2-3, with 14 bases lining up with TRBD2. V was pared by 5 bases and J by 4 bases, with 5 bases of the junction left unmatched. CDR3 length equals 16 residues. CDR1 is SGHAT, CDR2 FQNNGV, per germline. The CDR3 nucleotides read TGTGCCAGCAGCACTGGGACTAGCGGGAGAGCAGATACGCAGTATTTT. Protein: CASSTGTSGRADTQYF.

The CDR3 loop is CASSPRLAGGAGSYNEQFF. The CDR3 DNA sequence: TGTGCCAGCAGCCCCCGACTAGCGGGAGGAGCCGGCTCCTACAATGAGCAGTTCTTC. This rearrangement joins TRBV7-2 to TRBJ2-1, with 13 bases matching TRBD2. This CDR3 spans 19 amino acids. CDR1 is SGHTA and CDR2 is FQGNSA in the germline V gene. V trimming: 5 bases; J trimming: 0 bases; junction bases outside the gene matches: 10.

The rearrangement uses TRBV9 and TRBJ1-4; D is perhaps TRBD1 (6 bases). V lost 0 bases to trimming and J lost 4 bases, with 19 bases between them. Germline V gives CDR1 SGDLS, CDR2 YYNGEE. The CDR3 runs 18 residues. The CDR3 DNA is TGTGCCAGCAGCGTAGCCTTGACAGGACAAGGGGATAATGAAAAACTGTTTTTT. Translated, it gives CASSVALTGQGDNEKLFF.

The V gene is TRBV5-5, the J gene TRBJ1-1, with D unresolved. Germline CDR1 SGHKS, CDR2 YYEKEE (reference sequence). V was shortened by 4 bases and J by 1 base, with 8 bases between the two germline ends. The CDR3 has 13 residues. The CDR3 loop reads CASSEDGNTEAFF. The CDR3 DNA reads TGTGCCAGCAGCGAGGACGGGAACACTGAAGCTTTCTTT.

The V call is TRBV7-9, the J call TRBJ2-3; 7 bases are shared with TRBD2. Germline V CDR1 and CDR2: SEHNR, FQNEAQ (reference sequence). CDR3 size: 17 residues. The V segment lost 4 bases and the J segment 3 bases; nucleotides outside the gene matches: 13. CDR3 protein: CASSSSEAGLRTDTQYF. CDR3 DNA: TGTGCCAGCAGCTCCTCGGAAGCGGGACTTAGAACAGATACGCAGTATTTT.